Here is one T cell receptor (beta chain) with its context. With a much larger clone just one base away, this may be a read error. The data were obtained in a study of T-cell reconstitution after alpha-beta-depleted transplantation in children. TCRbeta library preparation incorporated unique molecular identifiers. TCRdb re-analysed the PCR reads in MiXCR, keeping a single row per CDR3 protein. In the table there are about 230,000 distinct CDR3 sequences, approximately 12% of which are singletons. Trimming removed 3 bases at V and 11 bases at J, with 17 bases between. CDR3 length: 13 residues. The germline CDR1 and CDR2 sequences are SGHTA and FQGNSA.

Sequences were derived from PBMCs from the stem cell graft donor, sampled from the stem cell graft. This TCR was sampled from a human donor who donated a stem cell graft to a child with acute lymphoblastic leukemia. V is TRBV7-2 and J is TRBJ2-7, with a possible D match to TRBD2 (5 bases). The CDR3 DNA follows: TGTGCCAGCAGCTTGAATGATTTGTTGGAGGAGTACTTC. This encodes CASSLNDLLEEYF.